The clone carrying this T cell receptor beta chain was seen just once. These data originate in a study of T cell changes during pregnancy in multiple sclerosis. The CDR3 runs to 14 residues. With 5 bases clipped from V and 4 bases from J, the junction kept 7 bases outside the gene matches. CDR1 and CDR2 (germline): MNHNS, SASEGT. The data were produced by immunoSEQ multiplex PCR, yet TCRdb's version contains in-frame clones alone and is incomplete. Among some 36,000 clones listed, 85% to 95% were seen once. The receptor was derived from a female donor with multiple sclerosis, enrolled in a pregnancy study. The chain employs TRBV6-1 and TRBJ2-7; 8 nucleotides line up with TRBD1. The input for sequencing was CD4+ T cells from peripheral blood mononuclear cells, taken in the second trimester of pregnancy. CDR3 sequence (DNA): TGTGCCAGCAGTATGCGGACAGGGAGGTACGAGCAGTACTTC. Translation: CASSMRTGRYEQYF.